This T cell receptor (beta chain) was documented in a study of T cells in Graves' hyperthyroidism and ophthalmopathy. Findings and limits, study-wide: Among clonotypes expanded in thyroid above 0.001, most were also found in blood. The model anticipated ophthalmopathy a median approximately 6.7 months pre-onset.

Amplified TCR beta CDR3 regions derived from RNA transcripts. A set of HTBI primers served as the primers for a first-round RT-PCR of the TCR CDR3. One entry per CDR3 protein, called by TCRdb with MiXCR from the multiplex PCR reads. This table has a few hundred thousand distinct CDR3 sequences, 15% to 20% appearing once. Any patient presenting with uncontrolled infection, other autoimmune disease, pregnancy or lactation was left out. Turning to this clonotype: What it binds is unknown.

The germline V and J ends were trimmed by 0 bases and 0 bases, with 15 bases remaining between them. Germline V gene lookup returns CDR1 SGDLS and CDR2 YYNGEE. The CDR3 has 17 residues. The rearrangement uses TRBV9 and TRBJ1-1, with D unclear. This clonotype originated in a woman in her 30s with Graves' ophthalmopathy. Sample: blood. CDR3 loop: CASSVEGVGRMNTEAFF. The CDR3 DNA follows: TGTGCCAGCAGCGTAGAGGGCGTCGGCAGAATGAACACTGAAGCTTTCTTT.